This T cell receptor (beta chain) was retrieved from a study of blood T cell repertoires in COVID-19. Across the study: COVID-19 samples, acute and convalescent, were from the United States, Italy and Spain.

Participant age was roughly 18 to 95 years, and participants resided in fewer than 30 US areas. Recovered status in Cohort 3 required two negative PCRs, clearance, or symptom resolution. Repertoires were generated with immunoSEQ multiplex PCR, while TCRdb's copy carries only in-frame clones and drops some. The data contain some 260,000 clones, approximately 90% of them singletons. The CDR3 has 13 amino acids. The germline V gene encodes CDR1 SQVTM and CDR2 ANQGSEA. V was cut by 2 bases and J by 8 bases, with 15 bases left in between. The TCR originated in a woman aged 18 to 35 who had recovered from COVID-19. The genes are TRBV29-1 and TRBJ1-2; possibly TRBD1 for D (6 bases). The sequenced sample was PBMCs or T cells enriched from blood (not recorded which). CDR3 region: CSVEPGTLRGYTF. CDR3 coding DNA: TGCAGCGTTGAACCGGGGACACTTCGAGGCTACACCTTC. The complete variable domain, with remaining parts taken from reference TRBV29-1 and TRBJ1-2, reads SAVISQKPSRDICQRGTSLTIQCQVDSQVTMMFWYRQQPGQSLTLIATANQGSEATYESGFVIDKFPISRPNLTFSTLTVSNMSPEDSSIYLCSVEPGTLRGYTFGSGTRLTVV.